This T cell receptor beta chain was identified during a study of tumour-infiltrating T cells in Burkitt lymphoma. Whole-study context: Productive clonality predicted overall and progression-free survival.

This table comes from immunoSEQ multiplex PCR, and its TCRdb copy is limited to in-frame clones, with some not included. The data contain 5,000 to 6,000 clones, roughly a tenth of them singletons. This CDR3 comprises 16 residues. CDR1 is MNHEY and CDR2 is SMNVEV in the germline V gene (reference sequence). Trimming at V came to 5 bases and at J to 2 bases, leaving 10 bases not matched to a gene. Material for sequencing was tumor tissue. The source of this sequence is a human donor with diffuse large B-cell lymphoma. The J gene is TRBJ2-7, the V gene TRBV27, with 9 bases fitting TRBD1. In nucleotides, the CDR3 is TGTGCCAGCAGTAACGAAGGGACAGGGAGAGCCTACGAGCAGTACTTC. Amino acids: CASSNEGTGRAYEQYF.